This T cell receptor (beta chain) was recovered during a study of T cell repertoires in ileal Crohn's disease. The wider study: About half of patients got postoperative therapy: 11 thiopurines, around 18 anti-TNF.

Sequencing was performed with immunoSEQ multiplex PCR; in TCRdb, only in-frame clones are kept and a portion is missing. The sample includes 6,000 to 7,500 clones, 84% of them seen just once. Adults with ileal or ileocolonic Crohn's disease and an indication for resection were eligible. Study conclusions and caveats: Compared with non-smokers, active smokers at surgery showed more clonal expansions. Compared with CD4 T cells, sorted CD8 cells carried more expanded clones.

With respect to this clone: Antigen unknown.

The CDR3 extends over 13 amino acids. Germline values: CDR1 SGHNT, CDR2 YYREEE (reference sequence). The V end was cut by 2 bases, the J end by 9 bases, with 12 bases between. Input material: ileal tissue. The TCR comes from an adult with Crohn's disease. The V and J genes are TRBV5-4 and TRBJ2-1, with a possible D match to TRBD2 (6 bases). This CDR3 reads CASSFPGASEQFF. Written as DNA, the CDR3 is TGTGCCAGCAGCTTCCCGGGAGCGAGTGAGCAGTTCTTC.